Reported below is one TCR beta chain. Antigen: not known. This specimen belongs to a study of cytomegalovirus exposure and HLA in healthy donors. Study-wide results and limits: When a later analysis was performed, an Asian-associated ancestry cluster reportedly had fewer N-insertions than the approximately 700-donor mean.

Germline CDR1 SQVTM, CDR2 ANQGSEA. This CDR3 is 17 amino acids long. V was clipped by 0 bases and J by 2 bases, with 18 bases between them. Whereas donors were nominally healthy upon sampling, unrecorded immune exposures were probable. In the PCR, 60 Vbeta and 13 Jbeta primers were used. The method was immunoSEQ multiplex PCR; TCRdb's version includes in-frame clones alone and lacks a portion of them. This listing includes approximately 79,000 clones. This receptor was obtained from a man aged 40-49 years in good health and CMV-seronegative. The chain uses TRBV29-1 and TRBJ2-3; no clear D. Sequencing was carried out using PBMCs. The CDR3 sequence: CSVEELEARAFTDTQYF. CDR3 DNA: TGCAGCGTTGAAGAATTGGAAGCGAGAGCATTCACAGATACGCAGTATTTT.